This T cell receptor (beta chain) was identified in a study of blood T cell repertoires in COVID-19. Background on the study: In each case, the material was cDNA or gDNA derived from T cells, B-cell-depleted T cells, or PBMCs.

In the authors' methods: Reference gene primers were amplified, and this amplification served to estimate nucleated cell counts. Assay: immunoSEQ multiplex PCR; the TCRdb copy retains only in-frame clones and omits some. From that table come the V and J calls and clone size; the DNA was used to work out D and trimming. This sample carries tens of thousands of clones, roughly 85% of them seen once, and the ten largest clones take under 6%. V shed 7 bases, J shed 8 bases, and the junction held 10 bases outside the gene matches. In germline, CDR1 is LGHDT, CDR2 YNNKEL (reference sequence). CDR3 length: 14 amino acids.

This TCR came from a human donor in a cohort sampled during active COVID-19. Material: peripheral blood. The chain links TRBV3-1 (or the pseudogene TRBV3-2) to TRBJ2-4; 8 bases fit TRBD2. The CDR3 DNA reads TGTGCCAGCACCCCCGTCGGGAGGGGAGACATTCAGTACTTC. It translates to CASTPVGRGDIQYF.